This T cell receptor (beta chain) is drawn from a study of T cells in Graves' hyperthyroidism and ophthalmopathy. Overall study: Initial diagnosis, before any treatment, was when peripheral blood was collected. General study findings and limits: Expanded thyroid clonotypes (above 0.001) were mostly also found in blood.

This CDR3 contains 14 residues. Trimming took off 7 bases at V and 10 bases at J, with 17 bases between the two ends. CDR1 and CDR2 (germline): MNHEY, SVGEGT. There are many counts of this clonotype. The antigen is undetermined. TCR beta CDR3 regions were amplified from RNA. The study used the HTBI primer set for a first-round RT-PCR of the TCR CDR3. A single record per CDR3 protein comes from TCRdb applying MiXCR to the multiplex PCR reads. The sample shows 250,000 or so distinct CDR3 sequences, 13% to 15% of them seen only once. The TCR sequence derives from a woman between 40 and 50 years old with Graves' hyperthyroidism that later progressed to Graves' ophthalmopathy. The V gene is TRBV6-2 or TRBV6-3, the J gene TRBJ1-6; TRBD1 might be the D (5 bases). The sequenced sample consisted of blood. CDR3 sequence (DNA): TGTGCCAGCACATCCGGGACTTTTAAATCACCCCTCCACTTT. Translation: CASTSGTFKSPLHF.